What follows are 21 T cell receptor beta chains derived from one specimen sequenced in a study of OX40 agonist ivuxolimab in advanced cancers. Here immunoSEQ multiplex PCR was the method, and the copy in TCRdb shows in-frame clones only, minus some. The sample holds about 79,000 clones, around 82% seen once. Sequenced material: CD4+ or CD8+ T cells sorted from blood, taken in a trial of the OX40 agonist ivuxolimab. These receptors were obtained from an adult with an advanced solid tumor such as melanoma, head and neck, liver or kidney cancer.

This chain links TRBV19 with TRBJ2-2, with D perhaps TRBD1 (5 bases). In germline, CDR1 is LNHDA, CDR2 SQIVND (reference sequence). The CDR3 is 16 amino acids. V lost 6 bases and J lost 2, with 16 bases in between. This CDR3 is CASSPKVGANTGELFF. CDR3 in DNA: TGTGCCAGTAGCCCCAAGGTTGGGGCAAACACCGGGGAGCTGTTTTTT.

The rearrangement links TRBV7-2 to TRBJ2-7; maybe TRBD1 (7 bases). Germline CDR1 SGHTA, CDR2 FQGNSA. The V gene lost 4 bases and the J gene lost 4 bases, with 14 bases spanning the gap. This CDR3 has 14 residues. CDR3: CASSWRDSSYEQYF. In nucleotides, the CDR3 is TGTGCCAGCAGCTGGAGGGACAGTTCATACGAGCAGTACTTC.

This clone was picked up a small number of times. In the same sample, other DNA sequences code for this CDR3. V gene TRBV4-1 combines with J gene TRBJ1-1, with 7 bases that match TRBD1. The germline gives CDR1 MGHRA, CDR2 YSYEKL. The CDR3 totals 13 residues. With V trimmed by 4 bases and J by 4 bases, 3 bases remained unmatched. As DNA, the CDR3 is TGCGCCAGCAGCCCCACAGGGGTCACTGAAGCTTTCTTT. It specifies CASSPTGVTEAFF.

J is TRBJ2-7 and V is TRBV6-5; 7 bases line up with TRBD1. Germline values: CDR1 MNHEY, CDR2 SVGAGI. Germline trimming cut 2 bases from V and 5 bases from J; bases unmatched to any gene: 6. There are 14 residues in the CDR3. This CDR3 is CASSYAWDSHEQYF. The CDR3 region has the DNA TGTGCCAGCAGTTACGCCTGGGACAGCCACGAGCAGTACTTC.

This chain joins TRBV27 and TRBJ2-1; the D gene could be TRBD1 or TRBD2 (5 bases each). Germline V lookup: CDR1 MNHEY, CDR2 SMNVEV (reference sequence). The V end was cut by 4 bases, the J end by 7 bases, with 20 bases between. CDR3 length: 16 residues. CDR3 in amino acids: CASSYRGSLRGNEQFF. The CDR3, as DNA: TGTGCCAGCAGTTACCGGGGAAGTTTAAGGGGAAATGAGCAGTTCTTC.

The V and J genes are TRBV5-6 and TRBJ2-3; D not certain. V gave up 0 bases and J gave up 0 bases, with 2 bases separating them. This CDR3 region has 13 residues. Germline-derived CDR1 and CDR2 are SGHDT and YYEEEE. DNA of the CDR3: TGTGCCAGCAGCTTGGCAAGCACAGATACGCAGTATTTT. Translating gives CASSLASTDTQYF. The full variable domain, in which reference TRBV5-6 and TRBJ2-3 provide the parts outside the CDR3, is DAGVTQSPTHLIKTRGQQVTLRCSPKSGHDTVSWYQQALGQGPQFIFQYYEEEERQRGNFPDRFSGHQFPNYSSELNVNALLLGDSALYLCASSLASTDTQYFGPGTRLTVL.

CDR3 nucleotides: TGTGCCAGCAGATCTGGGGGGAGGAGTGAGCAGTTCTTC. This encodes CASRSGGRSEQFF. V is TRBV28 and J is TRBJ2-1; perhaps TRBD2 as D (6 bases). In germline, CDR1 is MDHEN, CDR2 SYDVKM. With 6 bases removed from V and 9 bases from J, the gap between germline ends came to 15 bases. The CDR3 is made up of 13 amino acids.

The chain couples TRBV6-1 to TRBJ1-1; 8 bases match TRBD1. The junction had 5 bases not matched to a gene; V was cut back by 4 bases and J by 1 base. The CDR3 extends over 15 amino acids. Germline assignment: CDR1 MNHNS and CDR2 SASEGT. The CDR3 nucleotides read TGTGCCAGCAGTGGTGACAGGGGCACGAACACTGAAGCTTTCTTT. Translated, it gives CASSGDRGTNTEAFF.

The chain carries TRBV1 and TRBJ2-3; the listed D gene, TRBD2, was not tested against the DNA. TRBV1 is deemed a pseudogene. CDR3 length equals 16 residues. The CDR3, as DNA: TGCACCAGCAGCCAGCAGACGCCGGGGGTCACAGATACGCAGTATTTT. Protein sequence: CTSSQQTPGVTDTQYF.

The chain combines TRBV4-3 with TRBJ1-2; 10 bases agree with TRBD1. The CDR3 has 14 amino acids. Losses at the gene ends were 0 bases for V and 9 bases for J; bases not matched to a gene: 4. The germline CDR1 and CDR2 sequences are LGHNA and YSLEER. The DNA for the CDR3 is TGCGCCAGCAGCCAAGAGGGGACAGGGGAAAGCTACACCTTC. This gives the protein CASSQEGTGESYTF.

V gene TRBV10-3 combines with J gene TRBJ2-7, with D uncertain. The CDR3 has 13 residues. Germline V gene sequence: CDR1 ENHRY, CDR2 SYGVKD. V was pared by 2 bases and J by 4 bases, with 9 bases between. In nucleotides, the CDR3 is TGTGCCATCAGTGAGCCGACGGAGTACGAGCAGTACTTC. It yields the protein CAISEPTEYEQYF.

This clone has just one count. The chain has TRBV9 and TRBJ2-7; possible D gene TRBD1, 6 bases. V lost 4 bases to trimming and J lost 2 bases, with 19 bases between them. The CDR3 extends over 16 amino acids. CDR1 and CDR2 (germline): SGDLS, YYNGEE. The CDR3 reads CASSSPPGHPTYEQYF. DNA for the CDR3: TGTGCCAGCAGCTCACCTCCGGGACACCCTACCTACGAGCAGTACTTC.

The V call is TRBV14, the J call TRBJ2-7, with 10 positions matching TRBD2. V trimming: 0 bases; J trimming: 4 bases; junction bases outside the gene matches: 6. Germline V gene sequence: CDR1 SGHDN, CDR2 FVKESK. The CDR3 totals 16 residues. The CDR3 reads CASSQELAGVGYEQYF. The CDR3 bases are TGTGCCAGCAGCCAAGAGCTAGCGGGAGTGGGGTACGAGCAGTACTTC.

The CDR3 coding sequence is TGTGCCAGCAGCTTAGTAGGCACAGGGCAGCCCTACGAGCAGTACTTC. Translated, it gives CASSLVGTGQPYEQYF. The V gene is TRBV7-9, the J gene TRBJ2-5; TRBD1 is a possible D gene (6 bases). The J call may be in error: the DNA end matches TRBJ2-7 better. The CDR3 is 16 residues long. CDR1 SEHNR and CDR2 FQNEAQ come from the germline V gene (reference sequence).

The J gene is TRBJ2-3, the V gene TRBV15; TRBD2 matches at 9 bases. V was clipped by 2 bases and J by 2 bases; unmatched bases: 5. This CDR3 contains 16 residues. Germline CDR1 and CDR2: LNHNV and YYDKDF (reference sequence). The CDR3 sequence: CATSRRASGNTDTQYF. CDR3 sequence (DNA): TGTGCCACCAGCAGAAGGGCTAGCGGGAACACAGATACGCAGTATTTT.

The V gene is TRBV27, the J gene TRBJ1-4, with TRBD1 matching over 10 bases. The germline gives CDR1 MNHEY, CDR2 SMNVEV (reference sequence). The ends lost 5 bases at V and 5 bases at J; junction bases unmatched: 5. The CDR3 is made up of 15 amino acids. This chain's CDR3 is CASSTGTGVNEKLFF. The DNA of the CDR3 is TGTGCCAGCAGTACAGGGACAGGGGTGAATGAAAAACTGTTTTTT.

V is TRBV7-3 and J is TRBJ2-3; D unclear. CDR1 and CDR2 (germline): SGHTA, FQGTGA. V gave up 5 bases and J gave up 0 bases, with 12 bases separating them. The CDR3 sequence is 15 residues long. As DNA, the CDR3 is TGTGCCAGCAGCCCCGATGCCACTAGCACAGATACGCAGTATTTT. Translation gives CASSPDATSTDTQYF.

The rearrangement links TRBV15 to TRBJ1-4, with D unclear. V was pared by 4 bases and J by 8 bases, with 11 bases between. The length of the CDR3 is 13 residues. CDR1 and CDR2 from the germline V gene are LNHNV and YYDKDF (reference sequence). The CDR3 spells CATSTVDLEKLFF. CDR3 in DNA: TGTGCCACCAGCACGGTGGATTTGGAAAAACTGTTTTTT.

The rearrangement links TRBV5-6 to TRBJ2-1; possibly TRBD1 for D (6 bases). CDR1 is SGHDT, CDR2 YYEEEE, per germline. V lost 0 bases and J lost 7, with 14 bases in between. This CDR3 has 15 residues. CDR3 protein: CASSLGGWGPNEQFF. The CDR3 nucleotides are TGTGCCAGCAGCTTGGGGGGCTGGGGGCCGAATGAGCAGTTCTTC.

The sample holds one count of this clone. The CDR3 protein is CASSSQMKAGSMNTEAFF. The DNA of the CDR3 is TGTGCCAGCAGCTCCCAGATGAAAGCAGGGTCGATGAACACTGAAGCTTTCTTT. This chain connects TRBV5-6 to TRBJ1-1; a weak D match, TRBD1 (5 bases). Germline-derived CDR1 and CDR2 are SGHDT and YYEEEE. Trimming took off 3 bases at V and 0 bases at J, with 21 bases between the two ends. The CDR3 length is 18 residues.

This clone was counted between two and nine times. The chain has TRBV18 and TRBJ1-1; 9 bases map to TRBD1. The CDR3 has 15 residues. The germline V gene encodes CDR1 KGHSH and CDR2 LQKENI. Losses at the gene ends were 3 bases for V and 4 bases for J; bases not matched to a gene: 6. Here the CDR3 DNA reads TGTGCCAGCTCACCCGCACAGGGGGCGGCCACTGAAGCTTTCTTT. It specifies CASSPAQGAATEAFF.